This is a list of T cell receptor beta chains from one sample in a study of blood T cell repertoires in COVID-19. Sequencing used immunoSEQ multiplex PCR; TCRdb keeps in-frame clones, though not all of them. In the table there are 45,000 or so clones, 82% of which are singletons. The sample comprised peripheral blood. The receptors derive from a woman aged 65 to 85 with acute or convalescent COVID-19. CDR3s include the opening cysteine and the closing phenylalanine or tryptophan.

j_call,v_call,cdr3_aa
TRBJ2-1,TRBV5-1,CASSDAVWGQESVKLAGVYNEQFF
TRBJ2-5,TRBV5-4,CASRGVKETQYF
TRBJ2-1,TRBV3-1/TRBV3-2,CASSQDLAGINEQFF
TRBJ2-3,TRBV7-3,CASSLDFTTDTQYF
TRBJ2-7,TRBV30,CAWSVLRRSSGNYEQYF
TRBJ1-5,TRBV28,CASSLGLSSNQPQHF
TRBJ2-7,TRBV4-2,CASSQGGLSLEQYF
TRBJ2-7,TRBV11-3,CASSLDSVPGFSYEQYF
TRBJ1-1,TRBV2,CASSVSGRTEAFF
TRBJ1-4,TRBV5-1,CASRVYRERDEKLFF
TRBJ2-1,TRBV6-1,CASSELAVSYNEQFF
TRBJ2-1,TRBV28,CASSLTGGWGEQFF
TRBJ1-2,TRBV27,CATRTTAFYGYTF
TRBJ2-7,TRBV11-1,CASSLGAGKAYEQYF
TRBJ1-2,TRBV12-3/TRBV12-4,CASTLDDYGYTF
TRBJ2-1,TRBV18,CASSPSQTDNEQFF
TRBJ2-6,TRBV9,CASSTKGIASGANVLTF
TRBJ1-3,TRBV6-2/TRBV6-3,CASSYGQNSGNTIYF
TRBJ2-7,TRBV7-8,CASSRSEKISYEQYF
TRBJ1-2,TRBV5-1,CASSSSGSLVYGYTF
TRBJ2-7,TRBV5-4,CASSPSGSNDEQYF
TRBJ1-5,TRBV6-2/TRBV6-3,CASSLRDRGSPDQPQHF
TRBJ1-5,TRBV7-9,CASSQGGNQPQHF
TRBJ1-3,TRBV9,CASSQGKSGNTIYF
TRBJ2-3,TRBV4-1,CASSQGGRGTDTQYF
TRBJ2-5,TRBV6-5,CASSYGTGARQETQYF
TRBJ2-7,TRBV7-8,CASSPTGAGYEQYF
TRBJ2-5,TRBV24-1,CATGDRGVSETQYF
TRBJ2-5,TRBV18,CASSPGLKETQYF
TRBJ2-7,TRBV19,CASSRDRGPVYEQYF
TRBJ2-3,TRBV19,CASSIGRGSDTQYF
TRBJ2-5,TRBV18,CASSPGLGEETQYF
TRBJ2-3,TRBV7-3,CASSLSPLAGSRVTSTDTQYF
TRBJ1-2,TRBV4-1,CASKSQDRGREYYGYTF
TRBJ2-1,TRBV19,CASGRLAGSYNEQFF
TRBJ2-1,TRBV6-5,CASYTSGSREQFF
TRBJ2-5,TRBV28,CASSPRVRPDQETQYF
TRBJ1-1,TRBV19,CASSPPGSFNTEAFF
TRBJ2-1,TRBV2,CASRIPIGGSYNEQFF
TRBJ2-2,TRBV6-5,CASSKNYRGTGELFF
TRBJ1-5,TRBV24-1,CATSDPPTGTQHF
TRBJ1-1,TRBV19,CGTGGALIGTEAFF
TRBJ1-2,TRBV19,CASSSRTGPYGYTF
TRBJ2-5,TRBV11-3,CASSSGRTGAQYF
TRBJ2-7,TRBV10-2,CASTRQGPYEQYF
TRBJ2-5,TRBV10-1,CASSESGQARVTQYF